One and the same sample provided the 22 T cell receptor beta chains below, sequenced in a study of shared clonotypes between healthy human individuals. Method: immunoSEQ multiplex PCR; TCRdb's copy keeps in-frame clones and lacks some. The table lists about 770,000 clones, about two thirds of them singletons, with approximately 2% in the top ten. Sequenced input: memory CD4+ T cells sorted from blood. Indicated subset: CD45RA-negative fraction. These receptors were collected from a woman between 25 and 40 years old in good health.

There are a few counts of this clone. The chain carries TRBV4-2 and TRBJ2-1; the D is unclear. This CDR3 spans 14 amino acids. Germline values: CDR1 LGHNA, CDR2 YNFKEQ. The germline V and J ends were trimmed by 0 bases and 4 bases, with 7 bases remaining between them. The CDR3 DNA follows: TGTGCCAGCAGCCAAGATAGTGTGTACAATGAGCAGTTCTTC. Its translation is CASSQDSVYNEQFF.

The rearrangement joins TRBV9 to TRBJ1-3, with D maybe TRBD1 (5 bases). V shed 0 bases and J shed 4 bases, with 14 bases lying between them. Germline CDR1 reads SGDLS; CDR2 reads YYNGEE. CDR3 length: 16 residues. Here the CDR3 DNA reads TGTGCCAGCAGCGTAGCGACAGCCCAAGGAGGAAACACCATATATTTT. Residues: CASSVATAQGGNTIYF.

The gene calls are TRBV4-2 and TRBJ2-2, with D unclear. Trimming removed 1 base from V and 6 bases from J, with 6 bases in between. Per germline, CDR1 LGHNA and CDR2 YNFKEQ. There are 13 residues in the CDR3. Written as DNA, the CDR3 is TGTGCCAGCAGCCAAGGTGCAGCCGGGGAGCTGTTTTTT. It yields the protein CASSQGAAGELFF.

The CDR3 here is CAISVGTPYNEQFF. For the CDR3, the DNA is TGTGCCATCAGTGTCGGGACACCCTACAATGAGCAGTTCTTC. The chain is built from TRBV10-3 and TRBJ2-1, with D possibly TRBD1 on 6 matching bases. V dropped 4 bases and J dropped 2 bases, with 9 bases sitting between them. CDR1 is ENHRY, CDR2 SYGVKD, per germline. The length of the CDR3 is 14 residues.

There are a few counts of this clone. This specimen includes other DNA sequences encoding the same CDR3. The rearrangement joins TRBV7-2 to TRBJ2-3, with unresolved D. V was shortened by 1 base and J by 3 bases, with 11 bases between the two germline ends. This CDR3 is 15 amino acids long. Germline V gene data show CDR1 as SGHTA and CDR2 as FQGNSA. The chain's CDR3 is CASSLGSRLTDTQYF. The CDR3 DNA reads TGTGCCAGCAGCTTAGGATCACGTTTGACAGATACGCAGTATTTT.

The chain employs TRBV28 and TRBJ1-2; the match to TRBD1 covers 9 bases. V shed 5 bases, J shed 4 bases, and the junction held 17 bases outside the gene matches. Germline CDR1 MDHEN, CDR2 SYDVKM. The CDR3 is 18 residues long. CDR3 DNA sequence: TGTGCCAGCAGTATGACCCGGGACAGGGCCCTGCTAGGCTATGGCTACACCTTC. Protein sequence: CASSMTRDRALLGYGYTF.

This clone came up a few times. The V and J genes are TRBV27 and TRBJ1-5; D perhaps matches TRBD1 (5 bases). The CDR3 has 15 amino acids. Germline CDR1 is MNHEY and CDR2 is SMNVEV (reference sequence). With 6 bases removed from V and 2 bases from J, the gap between germline ends came to 14 bases. CDR3 DNA: TGTGCCAGCAGGAGACTGAGGGGTGGCAATCAGCCCCAGCATTTT. Residues: CASRRLRGGNQPQHF.

This chain links TRBV5-4 with TRBJ2-1, with 9 bases lining up with TRBD2. The CDR3 has 15 amino acids. Germline CDR1 is SGHNT and CDR2 is YYREEE (reference sequence). V lost 0 bases, J lost 13 bases, and 11 bases stayed unmatched. CDR3 sequence: CASSLGLAEQGSQFF. DNA of the CDR3: TGTGCCAGCAGCTTGGGACTAGCGGAACAGGGCTCTCAGTTCTTC.

The V call is TRBV7-2, the J call TRBJ2-3; D remains unclear. CDR3 length: 14 residues. Trimming stripped 2 bases from V and 2 bases from J, with 8 bases between. CDR1 is SGHTA and CDR2 is FQGNSA in the germline V gene. The CDR3 sequence is CASSLQTDTDTQYF. CDR3 bases: TGTGCCAGCAGCTTACAGACGGACACAGATACGCAGTATTTT. Full variable domain (rest looked up from reference TRBV7-2 and TRBJ2-3): GAGVSQSPSNKVTEKGKDVELRCDPISGHTALYWYRQSLGQGLEFLIYFQGNSAPDKSGLPSDRFSAERTGGSVSTLTIQRTQQEDSAVYLCASSLQTDTDTQYFGPGTRLTVL.

This clone was seen a handful of times. V gene TRBV28 combines with J gene TRBJ1-2, with D possibly being TRBD1 (6 bases). The germline gives CDR1 MDHEN, CDR2 SYDVKM. V was trimmed by 7 bases and J by 4 bases, leaving 13 bases between them. This CDR3 has 13 residues. The CDR3 DNA sequence: TGTGCCAGCACCGAACAGGGCCGCTATGGCTACACCTTC. It specifies CASTEQGRYGYTF.

The chain joins TRBV5-1 to TRBJ2-5, with 10 bases identical to TRBD1. Trimming at V came to 4 bases and at J to 5 bases, leaving 8 bases not matched to a gene. Germline V gene lookup returns CDR1 SGHRS and CDR2 YFSETQ. This CDR3 is 15 amino acids long. In nucleotides, the CDR3 is TGCGCCAGCAGCAGGACCGGGACAGGGGTGGAGACCCAGTACTTC. It yields the protein CASSRTGTGVETQYF.

The V call is TRBV15, the J call TRBJ1-4; TRBD1 agrees at 8 bases. Looked up from germline, CDR1 is LNHNV and CDR2 is YYDKDF (reference sequence). CDR3 length: 14 residues. V lost 9 bases and J lost 8; bases outside the gene matches: 11. DNA of the CDR3: TGTGCCACTCAGGAAACAGGGGGTCGGGAAAAACTGTTTTTT. The encoded protein is CATQETGGREKLFF. The full variable domain, its missing parts supplied by reference TRBV15 and TRBJ1-4, is DAMVIQNPRYQVTQFGKPVTLSCSQTLNHNVMYWYQQKSSQAPKLLFHYYDKDFNNEADTPDNFQSRRPNTSFCFLDIRSPGLGDTAMYLCATQETGGREKLFFGSGTQLSVL.

This clone was observed once. V is TRBV28 and J is TRBJ1-6; no definite D call. In germline, CDR1 is MDHEN, CDR2 SYDVKM. This CDR3 is 14 amino acids long. V dropped 6 bases and J dropped 8 bases, with 14 bases sitting between them. This CDR3 is CASRVARTYSPLHF. CDR3 nucleotides: TGTGCCAGCAGAGTTGCCAGGACCTATTCACCCCTCCACTTT. The variable domain in full, with the rest retrieved from reference TRBV28 and TRBJ1-6, is DVKVTQSSRYLVKRTGEKVFLECVQDMDHENMFWYRQDPGLGLRLIYFSYDVKMKEKGDIPEGYSVSREKKERFSLILESASTNQTSMYLCASRVARTYSPLHFGNGTRLTVT.

This chain links TRBV25-1 with TRBJ1-5; no firm D call. Germline assignment: CDR1 MGHDK and CDR2 SYGVNS. The CDR3 covers 13 residues. The V and J ends lost 6 bases and 5 bases respectively, with 11 bases between them. This CDR3 is CASRSGEDQPQHF. The CDR3 DNA reads TGTGCCAGCAGGTCCGGGGAGGATCAGCCCCAGCATTTT.

Details on this clone: In the same sample, other DNA sequences code for this CDR3. The rearrangement joins TRBV28 to TRBJ2-7; D remains ambiguous. Germline CDR1 MDHEN, CDR2 SYDVKM. Trimming shortened V by 3 bases and J by 4 bases, and 7 bases separated the two germline ends. This CDR3 comprises 12 residues. CDR3 coding DNA: TGTGCCAGCAGTTTTGGAGCATACGAGCAGTACTTC. It specifies CASSFGAYEQYF.

Of note for this clone: Other DNA variants within this sample encode the same CDR3. J is TRBJ2-7 and V is TRBV7-9; 7 positions match TRBD1. The junction had 2 bases not matched to a gene; V was cut back by 5 bases and J by 4 bases. Germline assignment: CDR1 SEHNR and CDR2 FQNEAQ (reference sequence). The CDR3 extends over 12 amino acids. This CDR3 reads CASSTQGYEQYF. The CDR3 DNA sequence: TGTGCCAGCAGCACACAGGGGTACGAGCAGTACTTC.

This clone has a handful of counts. CDR3 in DNA: TGTGCCAGCAGCTTGCTAGCGGGAGACGCGAATGAGCAGTTCTTC. Encoded protein: CASSLLAGDANEQFF. The rearrangement links TRBV9 to TRBJ2-1; TRBD2 matches at 10 bases. The germline V gene encodes CDR1 SGDLS and CDR2 YYNGEE. The trim removed 4 bases at V and 7 bases at J, leaving 8 bases unmatched. CDR3 length: 15 residues. The full variable domain, completed using reference TRBV9 and TRBJ2-1, is DSGVTQTPKHLITATGQRVTLRCSPRSGDLSVYWYQQSLDQGLQFLIQYYNGEERAKGNILERFSAQQFPDLHSELNLSSLELGDSALYFCASSLLAGDANEQFFGPGTRLTVL.

The V call is TRBV4-1, the J call TRBJ2-5; D is unclear. Judging by the DNA end, TRBJ2-7 fits better; the J call may be wrong. Germline values: CDR1 MGHRA, CDR2 YSYEKL. The CDR3 consists of 14 residues. In nucleotides, the CDR3 is TGCGCCAGCAGCCAAGGCCGTCGGGCCCACGAGCAGTACTTC. It specifies CASSQGRRAHEQYF.

V is TRBV28 and J is TRBJ2-7; D may be TRBD1 (6 bases). The germline CDR1 and CDR2 sequences are MDHEN and SYDVKM. This CDR3 region has 11 residues. Trimming took off 4 bases at V and 11 bases at J, with 12 bases between the two ends. CDR3 residues: CASSSTGTEYF. The CDR3 DNA sequence: TGTGCCAGCAGTTCGACAGGAACGGAGTACTTC.

As regards this clone: Other DNA sequences from this sample encode an identical CDR3 as well. The J gene is TRBJ1-2, the V gene TRBV29-1, with D hard to call. The CDR3 contains 12 residues. CDR1 SQVTM and CDR2 ANQGSEA come from the germline V gene. Trimming took off 4 bases at V and 8 bases at J, with 14 bases between the two ends. The CDR3 DNA reads TGCAGCGTTGGAGGGCAGGCGGGGGGCTACACCTTC. This codes for CSVGGQAGGYTF.

This clone was seen many times. The chain employs TRBV14 and TRBJ2-1; perhaps TRBD1 as D (5 bases). CDR1 and CDR2 (germline): SGHDN, FVKESK. Trimming took 5 bases from V and 3 from J, leaving 8 bases between them. This CDR3 has 13 residues. The CDR3 loop is CASSFDSYNEQFF. The CDR3 DNA follows: TGTGCCAGCAGCTTCGACAGCTACAATGAGCAGTTCTTC.

The V gene is TRBV7-2, the J gene TRBJ1-4; D perhaps matches TRBD1 (6 bases). The CDR3 loop spans 14 amino acids. V was shortened by 0 bases and J by 11 bases, with 13 bases between the two germline ends. Germline values: CDR1 SGHTA, CDR2 FQGNSA. As DNA, the CDR3 is TGTGCCAGCAGCTTAGCAGGGGGATATCGGAAACTGTTTTTT. Residues: CASSLAGGYRKLFF. The whole variable domain, remainder taken from reference TRBV7-2 and TRBJ1-4, is GAGVSQSPSNKVTEKGKDVELRCDPISGHTALYWYRQSLGQGLEFLIYFQGNSAPDKSGLPSDRFSAERTGGSVSTLTIQRTQQEDSAVYLCASSLAGGYRKLFFGSGTQLSVL.